The clone carrying this T cell receptor beta chain has a count of ten or more. This sample stems from a study of low-dose radiotherapy and immunotherapy resistance in tumors. Regarding time point: after trial treatment. The treatment here: LDRT plus nivolumab, ipilimumab, low-dose cyclophosphamide and aspirin (RACIN trial). First-strand cDNA used TRAV- and TRBV-specific primers, covering alpha and beta chains. The authors ran 15 to 20 PCR cycles to amplify TCRs with a constant-region primer and V-primer adapter. MiXCR, run by TCRdb on the reads, gives a single entry per CDR3 protein. The profile shows around 84,000 distinct CDR3 sequences, around 17% of them singletons. The sequences come from PBMCs, collected after low-dose radiotherapy plus immunotherapy. This TCR was recovered from a male donor with prostate cancer.

CDR3 DNA sequence: TGTGCCAGCAGTGGAACCCAGAATAGCAATCAGCCCCAGCATTTT. Translated, it gives CASSGTQNSNQPQHF. The rearrangement uses TRBV2 and TRBJ1-5; unclear D gene. The germline gives CDR1 SNHLY, CDR2 FYNNEI. Trimming left V 4 bases short and J 0 bases short, with 10 bases between. The CDR3 covers 15 residues.